This TCR beta chain was profiled in a study of T cells of healthy individuals. The CDR3 runs to 13 residues. V lost 3 bases and J 3 bases, leaving 9 bases between the germline ends. MiXCR was run by TCRdb on the 5' RACE reads, yielding one entry per CDR3 protein. The sample contains roughly 87,000 distinct CDR3 sequences, 15% to 20% of which appear only once. The rearrangement joins TRBV12-3 or TRBV12-4 to TRBJ2-7, with D possibly matching TRBD1 (6 bases). The source of this sequence is a human donor in good health. CDR3 nucleotide sequence: TGTGCCAGCAGTTTCCAGGGGCTCTACGAGCAGTACTTC. Its translation is CASSFQGLYEQYF.